Presented here are 8 T cell receptor beta chains from one specimen sequenced in a study of T cell responses to AZD1222 COVID-19 vaccine. TCRdb keeps only in-frame clones here, not all; method: immunoSEQ multiplex PCR. Among approximately 100,000 clones listed, approximately 90% were seen once. Material: peripheral blood, obtained 28 days after the second AZD1222 dose. These TCRs come from an adult who received the AZD1222 COVID-19 vaccine.

The chain carries TRBV6-2 or TRBV6-3 and TRBJ2-3; no definite D call. CDR1 MNHEY and CDR2 SVGEGT come from the germline V gene. V gave up 5 bases and J gave up 4 bases, with 10 bases separating them. The CDR3 loop spans 13 amino acids. CDR3 sequence: CASSPGWADTQYF. In DNA, the CDR3 is TGTGCCAGCAGTCCGGGTTGGGCAGATACGCAGTATTTT.

The rearrangement uses TRBV4-1 and TRBJ1-1; 7 nucleotides line up with TRBD1. The germline CDR1 and CDR2 sequences are MGHRA and YSYEKL. V was clipped by 4 bases and J by 0 bases; unmatched bases: 14. This CDR3 region has 18 residues. This CDR3 reads CASSPTSTRTGMNTEAFF. Written as DNA, the CDR3 is TGCGCCAGCAGCCCCACGAGTACCAGGACAGGCATGAACACTGAAGCTTTCTTT.

This chain links TRBV3-1 (or the pseudogene TRBV3-2) with TRBJ2-5; no firm D call. From germline, CDR1 is LGHDT and CDR2 YNNKEL (reference sequence). V was shortened by 1 base and J by 1 base, with 4 bases between the two germline ends. The CDR3 sequence is 13 residues long. The CDR3, as DNA: TGTGCCAGCAGCCAAGGGACCCAAGAGACCCAGTACTTC. Amino acid sequence: CASSQGTQETQYF.

The CDR3 region is CASSLDTRGEQFF. CDR3 sequence (DNA): TGTGCCAGCAGCCTAGATACGCGGGGGGAGCAGTTCTTC. V gene TRBV6-6 combines with J gene TRBJ2-1; TRBD2 aligns across 7 bases. The CDR3 runs to 13 residues. Germline V gene data show CDR1 as MNHNY and CDR2 as SVGAGI (reference sequence). The ends lost 6 bases at V and 10 bases at J; junction bases unmatched: 9.

The chain links TRBV6-6 to TRBJ2-7, with 10 positions matching TRBD1. V lost 2 bases and J lost 2; bases outside the gene matches: 3. CDR3 size: 15 residues. Germline-derived CDR1 and CDR2 are MNHNY and SVGAGI (reference sequence). DNA of the CDR3: TGTGCCAGCAGTTACGGGACAGGGGAAACCTACGAGCAGTACTTC. It codes for CASSYGTGETYEQYF.

This clone was observed a single time. This chain joins TRBV6-1 and TRBJ2-3; 13 positions match TRBD2. The germline CDR1 and CDR2 sequences are MNHNS and SASEGT. V was pared by 1 base and J by 4 bases, with 2 bases of the junction left unmatched. This CDR3 is 16 amino acids long. As DNA, the CDR3 is TGTGCCAGCAGTGAAGGAGGACTAGCGGGAGCAGATACGCAGTATTTT. The encoded protein is CASSEGGLAGADTQYF.

V usage is TRBV3-1 (or the pseudogene TRBV3-2) and J usage is TRBJ1-5; D remains unclear. The CDR3 is 14 amino acids. The V gene's germline CDR1 is LGHDT and CDR2 YNNKEL (reference sequence). With 1 base removed from V and 7 bases from J, the gap between germline ends came to 11 bases. The CDR3 loop is CASSQADSGQPQHF. In DNA, the CDR3 is TGTGCCAGCAGCCAAGCTGACTCGGGGCAGCCCCAGCATTTT.

J is TRBJ2-3 and V is TRBV9; TRBD2 matches 11 bases. The V and J ends lost 4 bases and 4 bases, in that order; junction bases with no gene match: 8. Per the germline V gene, CDR1 is SGDLS and CDR2 is YYNGEE. The length of the CDR3 is 16 residues. In DNA form, the CDR3 reads TGTGCCAGCAGCCAAACTAGCGGGAGATTCTCAGATACGCAGTATTTT. Translation: CASSQTSGRFSDTQYF.